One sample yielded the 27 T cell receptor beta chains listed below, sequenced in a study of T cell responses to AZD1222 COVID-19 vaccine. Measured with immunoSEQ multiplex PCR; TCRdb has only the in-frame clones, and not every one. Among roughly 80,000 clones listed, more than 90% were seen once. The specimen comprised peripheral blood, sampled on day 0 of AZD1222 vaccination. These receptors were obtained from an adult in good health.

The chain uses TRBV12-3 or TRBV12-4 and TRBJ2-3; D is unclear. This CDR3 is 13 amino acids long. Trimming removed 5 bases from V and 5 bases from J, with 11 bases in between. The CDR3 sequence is CASSSSAEDTQYF. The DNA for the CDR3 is TGTGCCAGCAGTAGCTCCGCGGAAGATACGCAGTATTTT.

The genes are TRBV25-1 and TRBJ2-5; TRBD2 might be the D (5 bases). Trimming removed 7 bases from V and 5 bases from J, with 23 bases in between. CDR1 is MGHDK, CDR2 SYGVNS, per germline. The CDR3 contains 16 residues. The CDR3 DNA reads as TGTGCCAGCAAGACGAGCATGGGGAGCGGTCGGGAGACCCAGTACTTC. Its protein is CASKTSMGSGRETQYF. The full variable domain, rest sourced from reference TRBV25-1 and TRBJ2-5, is EADIYQTPRYLVIGTGKKITLECSQTMGHDKMYWYQQDPGMELHLIHYSYGVNSTEKGDLSSESTVSRIRTEHFPLTLESARPSHTSQYLCASKTSMGSGRETQYFGPGTRLLVL.

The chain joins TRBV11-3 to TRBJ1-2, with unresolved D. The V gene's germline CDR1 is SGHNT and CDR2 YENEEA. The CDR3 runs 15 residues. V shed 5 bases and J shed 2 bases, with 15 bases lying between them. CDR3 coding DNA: TGTGCCAGCAGCCCTTCAAGGATATCCAACTATGGCTACACCTTC. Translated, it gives CASSPSRISNYGYTF.

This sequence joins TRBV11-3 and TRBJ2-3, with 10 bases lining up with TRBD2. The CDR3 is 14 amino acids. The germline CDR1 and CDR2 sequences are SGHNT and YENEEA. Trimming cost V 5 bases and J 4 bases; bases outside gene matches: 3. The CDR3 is CASSTSGTSDTQYF. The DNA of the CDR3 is TGTGCCAGCAGCACTAGCGGGACGTCAGATACGCAGTATTTT. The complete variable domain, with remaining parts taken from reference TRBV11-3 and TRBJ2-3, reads EAGVVQSPRYKIIEKKQPVAFWCNPISGHNTLYWYLQNLGQGPELLIRYENEEAVDDSQLPKDRFSAERLKGVDSTLKIQPAELGDSAVYLCASSTSGTSDTQYFGPGTRLTVL.

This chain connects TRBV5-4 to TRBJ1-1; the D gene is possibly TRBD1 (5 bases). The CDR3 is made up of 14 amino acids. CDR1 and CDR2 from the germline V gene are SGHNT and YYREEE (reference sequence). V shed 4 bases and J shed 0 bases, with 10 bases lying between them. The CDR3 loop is CASSLQVMNTEAFF. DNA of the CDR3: TGTGCCAGCAGCCTACAGGTGATGAACACTGAAGCTTTCTTT.

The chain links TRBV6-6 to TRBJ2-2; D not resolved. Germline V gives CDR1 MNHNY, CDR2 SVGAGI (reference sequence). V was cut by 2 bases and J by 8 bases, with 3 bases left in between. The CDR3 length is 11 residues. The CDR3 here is CASSYRGELFF. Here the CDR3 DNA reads TGTGCCAGCAGTTACCGGGGGGAGCTGTTTTTT.

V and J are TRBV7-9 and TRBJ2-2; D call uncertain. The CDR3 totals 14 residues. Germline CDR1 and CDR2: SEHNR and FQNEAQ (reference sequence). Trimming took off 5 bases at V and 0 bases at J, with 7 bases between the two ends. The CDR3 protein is CASSPSPNTGELFF. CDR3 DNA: TGTGCCAGCAGCCCCTCCCCGAACACCGGGGAGCTGTTTTTT.

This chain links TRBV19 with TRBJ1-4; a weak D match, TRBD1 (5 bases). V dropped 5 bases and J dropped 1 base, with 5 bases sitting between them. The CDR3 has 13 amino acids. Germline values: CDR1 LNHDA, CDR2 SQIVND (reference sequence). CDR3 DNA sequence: TGTGCCAGTAGTGGGGGAACTAATGAAAAACTGTTTTTT. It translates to CASSGGTNEKLFF.

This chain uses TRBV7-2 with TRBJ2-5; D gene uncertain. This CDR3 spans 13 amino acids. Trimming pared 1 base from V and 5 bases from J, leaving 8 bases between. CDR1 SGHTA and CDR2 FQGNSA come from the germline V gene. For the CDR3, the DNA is TGTGCCAGCAGCTTAGTAGTTAGGGAGACCCAGTACTTC. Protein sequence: CASSLVVRETQYF.

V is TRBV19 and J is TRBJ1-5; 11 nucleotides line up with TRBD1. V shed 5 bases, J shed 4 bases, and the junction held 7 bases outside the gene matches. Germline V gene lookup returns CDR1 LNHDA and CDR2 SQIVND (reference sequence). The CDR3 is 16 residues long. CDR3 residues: CASSSRDRGMNQPQHF. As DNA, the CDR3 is TGTGCCAGTAGTTCCCGGGACAGGGGGATGAATCAGCCCCAGCATTTT. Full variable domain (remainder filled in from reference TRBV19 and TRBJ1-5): DGGITQSPKYLFRKEGQNVTLSCEQNLNHDAMYWYRQDPGQGLRLIYYSQIVNDFQKGDIAEGYSVSREKKESFPLTVTSAQKNPTAFYLCASSSRDRGMNQPQHFGDGTRLSIL.

The CDR3 loop reads CASSFPPRPQETQYF. Written as DNA, the CDR3 is TGTGCCAGCAGCTTCCCGCCGCGACCCCAAGAGACCCAGTACTTC. J is TRBJ2-5 and V is TRBV11-3; D call uncertain. The CDR3 has 15 amino acids. V gave up 3 bases and J gave up 1 base, with 12 bases separating them. Germline values: CDR1 SGHNT, CDR2 YENEEA.

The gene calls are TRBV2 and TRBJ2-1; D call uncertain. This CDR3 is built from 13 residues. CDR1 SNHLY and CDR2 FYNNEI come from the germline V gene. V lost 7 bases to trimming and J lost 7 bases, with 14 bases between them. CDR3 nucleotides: TGTGCCAGCAATATCCTTGTGGGAAATGAGCAGTTCTTC. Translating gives CASNILVGNEQFF.

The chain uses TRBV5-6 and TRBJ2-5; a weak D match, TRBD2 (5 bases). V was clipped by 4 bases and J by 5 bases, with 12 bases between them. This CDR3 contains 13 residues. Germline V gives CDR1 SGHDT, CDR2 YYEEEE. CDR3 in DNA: TGTGCCAGCAGCCGGACTGCCTTGGAGACCCAGTACTTC. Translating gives CASSRTALETQYF.

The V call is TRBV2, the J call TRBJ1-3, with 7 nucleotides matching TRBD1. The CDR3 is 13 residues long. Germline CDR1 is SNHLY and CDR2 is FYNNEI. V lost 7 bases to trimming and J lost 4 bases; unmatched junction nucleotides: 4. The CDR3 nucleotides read TGTGCCAGCAATCAGGGGGAAGGAAACACCATATATTTT. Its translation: CASNQGEGNTIYF.

The CDR3 sequence: CATSDPTEGTGELFF. The CDR3 DNA follows: TGTGCCACCAGTGATCCGACGGAGGGCACCGGGGAGCTGTTTTTT. The gene calls are TRBV24-1 and TRBJ2-2; D may be TRBD2 (6 bases). V was clipped by 3 bases and J by 4 bases, with 11 bases between them. CDR1 and CDR2 from the germline V gene are KGHDR and SFDVKD. The CDR3 is 15 residues long.

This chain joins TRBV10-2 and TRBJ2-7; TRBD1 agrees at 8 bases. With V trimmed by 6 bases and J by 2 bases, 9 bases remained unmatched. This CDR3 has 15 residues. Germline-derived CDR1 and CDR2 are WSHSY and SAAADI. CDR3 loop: CASRAQGARAYEQYF. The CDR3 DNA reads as TGCGCCAGCAGGGCTCAGGGGGCGAGAGCCTACGAGCAGTACTTC.

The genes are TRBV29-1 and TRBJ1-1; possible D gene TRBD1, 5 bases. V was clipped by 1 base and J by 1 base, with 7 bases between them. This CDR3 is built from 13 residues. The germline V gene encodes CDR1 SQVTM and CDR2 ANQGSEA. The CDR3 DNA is TGCAGCGTTGAAGGGGGCCCGAACACTGAAGCTTTCTTT. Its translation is CSVEGGPNTEAFF.

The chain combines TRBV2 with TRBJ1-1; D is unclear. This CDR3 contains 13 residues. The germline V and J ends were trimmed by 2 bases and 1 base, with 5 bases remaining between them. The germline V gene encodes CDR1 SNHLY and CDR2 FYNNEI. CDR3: CASSEQANTEAFF. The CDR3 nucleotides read TGTGCCAGCAGTGAACAGGCGAACACTGAAGCTTTCTTT.

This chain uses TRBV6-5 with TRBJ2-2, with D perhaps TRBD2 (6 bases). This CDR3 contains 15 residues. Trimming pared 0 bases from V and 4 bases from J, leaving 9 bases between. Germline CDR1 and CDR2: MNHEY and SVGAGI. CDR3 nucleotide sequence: TGTGCCAGCAGTTACTCTGGGACTGGCACCGGGGAGCTGTTTTTT. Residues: CASSYSGTGTGELFF.

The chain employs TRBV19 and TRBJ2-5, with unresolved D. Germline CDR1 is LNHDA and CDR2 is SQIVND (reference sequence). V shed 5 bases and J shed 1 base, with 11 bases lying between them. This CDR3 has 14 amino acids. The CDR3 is CASSYGVGQETQYF. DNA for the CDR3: TGTGCCAGTAGTTATGGGGTTGGCCAAGAGACCCAGTACTTC.

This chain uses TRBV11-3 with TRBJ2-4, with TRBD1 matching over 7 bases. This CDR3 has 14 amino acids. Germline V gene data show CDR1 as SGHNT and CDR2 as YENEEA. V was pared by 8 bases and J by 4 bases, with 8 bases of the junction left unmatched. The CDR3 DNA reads TGTGCCAGCGCCCCCAGGGGGAAAAAAAACATTCAGTACTTC. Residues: CASAPRGKKNIQYF.

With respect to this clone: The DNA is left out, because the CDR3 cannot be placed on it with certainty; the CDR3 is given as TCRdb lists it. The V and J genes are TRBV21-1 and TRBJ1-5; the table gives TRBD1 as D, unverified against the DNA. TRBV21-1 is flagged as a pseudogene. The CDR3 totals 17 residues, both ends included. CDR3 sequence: CASSTWGQGAPGQPQHF.

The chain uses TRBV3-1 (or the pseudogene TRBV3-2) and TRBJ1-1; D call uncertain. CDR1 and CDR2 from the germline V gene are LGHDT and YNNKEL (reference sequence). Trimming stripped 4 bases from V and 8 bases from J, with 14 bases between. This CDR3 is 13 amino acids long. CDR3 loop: CASSLVPPNEAFF. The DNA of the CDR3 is TGTGCCAGCAGCCTGGTCCCGCCAAACGAAGCTTTCTTT.

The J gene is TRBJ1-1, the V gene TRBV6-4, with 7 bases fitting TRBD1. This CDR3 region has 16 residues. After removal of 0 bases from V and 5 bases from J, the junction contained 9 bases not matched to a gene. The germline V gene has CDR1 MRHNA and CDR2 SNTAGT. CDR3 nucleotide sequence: TGTGCCAGCAGTGACTCTGCGGGGGGCAGGGGGACTGAAGCTTTCTTT. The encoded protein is CASSDSAGGRGTEAFF.

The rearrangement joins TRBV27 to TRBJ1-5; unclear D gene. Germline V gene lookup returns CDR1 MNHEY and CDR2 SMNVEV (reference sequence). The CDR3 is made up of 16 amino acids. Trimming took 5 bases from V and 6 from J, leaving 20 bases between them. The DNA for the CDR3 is TGTGCCAGCAGTCCCACCTTTGGGGTTCTGGGTCAGCCCCAGCATTTT. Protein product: CASSPTFGVLGQPQHF.

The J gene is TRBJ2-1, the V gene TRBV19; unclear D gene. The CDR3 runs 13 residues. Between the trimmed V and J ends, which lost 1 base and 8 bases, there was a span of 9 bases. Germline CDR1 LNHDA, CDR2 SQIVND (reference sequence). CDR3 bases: TGTGCCAGTAGTATAGTGGGGTTCGATGAGCAGTTCTTC. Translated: CASSIVGFDEQFF. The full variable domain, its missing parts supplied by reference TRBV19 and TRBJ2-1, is DGGITQSPKYLFRKEGQNVTLSCEQNLNHDAMYWYRQDPGQGLRLIYYSQIVNDFQKGDIAEGYSVSREKKESFPLTVTSAQKNPTAFYLCASSIVGFDEQFFGPGTRLTVL.

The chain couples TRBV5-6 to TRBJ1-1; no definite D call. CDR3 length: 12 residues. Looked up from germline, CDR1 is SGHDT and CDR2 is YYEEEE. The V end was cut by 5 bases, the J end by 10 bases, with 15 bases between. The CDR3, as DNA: TGTGCCAGCAGTCGGGTCTCTTATCCAGCTTTCTTT. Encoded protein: CASSRVSYPAFF.